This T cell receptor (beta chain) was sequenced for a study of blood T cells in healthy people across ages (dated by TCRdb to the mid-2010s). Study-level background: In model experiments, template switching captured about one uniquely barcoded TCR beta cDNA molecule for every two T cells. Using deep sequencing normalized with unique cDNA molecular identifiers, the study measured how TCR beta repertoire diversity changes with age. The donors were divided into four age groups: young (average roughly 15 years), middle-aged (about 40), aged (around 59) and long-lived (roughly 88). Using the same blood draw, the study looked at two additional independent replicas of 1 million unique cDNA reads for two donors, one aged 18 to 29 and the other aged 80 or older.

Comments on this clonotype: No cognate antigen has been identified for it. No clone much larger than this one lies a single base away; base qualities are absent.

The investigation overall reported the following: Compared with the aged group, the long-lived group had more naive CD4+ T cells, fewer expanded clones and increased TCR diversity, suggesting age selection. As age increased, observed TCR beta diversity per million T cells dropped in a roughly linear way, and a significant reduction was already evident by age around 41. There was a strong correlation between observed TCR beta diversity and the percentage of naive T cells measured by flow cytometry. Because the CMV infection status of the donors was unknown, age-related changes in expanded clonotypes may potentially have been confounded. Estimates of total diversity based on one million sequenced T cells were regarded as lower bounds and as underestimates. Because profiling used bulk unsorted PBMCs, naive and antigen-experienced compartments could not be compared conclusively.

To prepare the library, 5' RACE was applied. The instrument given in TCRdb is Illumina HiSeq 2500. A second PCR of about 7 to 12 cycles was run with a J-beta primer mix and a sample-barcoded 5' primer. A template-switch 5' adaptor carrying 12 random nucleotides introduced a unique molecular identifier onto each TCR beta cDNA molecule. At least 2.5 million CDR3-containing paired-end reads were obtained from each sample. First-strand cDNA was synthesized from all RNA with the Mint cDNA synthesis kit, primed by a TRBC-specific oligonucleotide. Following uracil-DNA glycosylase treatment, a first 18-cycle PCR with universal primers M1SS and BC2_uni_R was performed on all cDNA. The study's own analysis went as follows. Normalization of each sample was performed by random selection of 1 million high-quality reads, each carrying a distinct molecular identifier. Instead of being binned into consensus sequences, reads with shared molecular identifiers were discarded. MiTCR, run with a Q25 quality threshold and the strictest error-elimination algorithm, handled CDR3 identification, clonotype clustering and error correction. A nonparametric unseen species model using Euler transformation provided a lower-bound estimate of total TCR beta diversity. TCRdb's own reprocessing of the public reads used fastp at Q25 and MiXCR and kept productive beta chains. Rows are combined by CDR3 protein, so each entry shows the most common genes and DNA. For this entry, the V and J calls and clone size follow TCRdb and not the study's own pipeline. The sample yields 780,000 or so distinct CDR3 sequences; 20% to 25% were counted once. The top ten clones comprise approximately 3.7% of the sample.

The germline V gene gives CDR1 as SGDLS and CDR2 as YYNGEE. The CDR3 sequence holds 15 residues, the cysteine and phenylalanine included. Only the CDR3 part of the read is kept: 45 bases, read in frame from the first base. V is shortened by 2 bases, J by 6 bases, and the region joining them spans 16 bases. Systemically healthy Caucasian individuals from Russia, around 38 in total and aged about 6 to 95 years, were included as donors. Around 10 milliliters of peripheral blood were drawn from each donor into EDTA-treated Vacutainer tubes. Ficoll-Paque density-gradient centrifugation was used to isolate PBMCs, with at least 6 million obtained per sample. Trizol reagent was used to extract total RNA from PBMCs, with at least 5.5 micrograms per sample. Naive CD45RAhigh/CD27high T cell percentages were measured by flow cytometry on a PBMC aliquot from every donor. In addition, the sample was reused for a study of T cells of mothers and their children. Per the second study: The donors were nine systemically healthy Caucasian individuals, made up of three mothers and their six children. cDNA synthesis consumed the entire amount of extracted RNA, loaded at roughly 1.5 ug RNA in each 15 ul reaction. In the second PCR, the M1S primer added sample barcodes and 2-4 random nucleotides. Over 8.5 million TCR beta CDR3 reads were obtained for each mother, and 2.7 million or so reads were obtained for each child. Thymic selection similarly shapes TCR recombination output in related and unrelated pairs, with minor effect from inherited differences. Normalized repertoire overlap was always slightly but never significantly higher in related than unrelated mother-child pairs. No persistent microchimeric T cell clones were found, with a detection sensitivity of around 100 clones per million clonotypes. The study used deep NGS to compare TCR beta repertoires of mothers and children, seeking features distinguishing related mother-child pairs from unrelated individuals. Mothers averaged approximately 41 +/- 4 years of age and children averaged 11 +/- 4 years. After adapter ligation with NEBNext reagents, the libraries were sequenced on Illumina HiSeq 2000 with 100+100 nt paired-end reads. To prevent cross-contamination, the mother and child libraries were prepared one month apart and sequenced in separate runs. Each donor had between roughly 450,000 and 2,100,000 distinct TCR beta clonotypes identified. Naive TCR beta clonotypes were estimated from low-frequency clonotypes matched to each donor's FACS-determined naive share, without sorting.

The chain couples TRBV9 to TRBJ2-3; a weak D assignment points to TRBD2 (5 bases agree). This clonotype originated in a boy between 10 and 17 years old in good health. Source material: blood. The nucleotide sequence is TGTGCCAGCAGCGTTCAGGACGGGATAGGGGATACGCAGTATTTT. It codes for CASSVQDGIGDTQYF.